A selection of T cell receptor beta chains follows, all from one sample in a study of blood T cell repertoires in COVID-19. TCRdb keeps only in-frame clones here, not all; method: immunoSEQ multiplex PCR. This table has over 200,000 clones, about 76% appearing once. The sequenced sample was PBMCs or T cells enriched from blood (not recorded which). These receptors were collected from a woman aged 45-59 years with acute COVID-19. Each CDR3 is given without its conserved first and last residue. Fields, in order: clone size, CDR3 length, V gene, J gene, CDR3 protein. Rows may omit the clone size; those that give it use once, few, many or a size class.

-,14,TRBV28,TRBJ1-5,ASSLQAGGSNQPQH
-,11,TRBV18,TRBJ2-7,ASGTGNTYEQY
-,12,TRBV10-3,TRBJ1-4,AIRPGQGNEKLF
few,16,TRBV5-1,TRBJ2-3,ASSLRTSGGDSTDTQY
-,17,TRBV7-2,TRBJ2-7,ASSRNSPLPSGTAYEQY
few,11,TRBV11-1,TRBJ2-7,ASSLQGGHEQY
-,14,TRBV18,TRBJ2-1,ASSPPLAGPYNEQF
-,14,TRBV7-3,TRBJ2-7,ASSPTFGLGTDEQY
-,13,TRBV19,TRBJ2-3,ASVGGAGVVGTQY
-,11,TRBV2,TRBJ2-1,ASRRQGGNEQF
-,11,TRBV12-3/TRBV12-4,TRBJ2-7,ASSLETGGEQY
-,12,TRBV5-1,TRBJ2-7,ASTRTGTGYEQY
-,9,TRBV10-3,TRBJ2-3,ATRERDTQY
-,13,TRBV10-1,TRBJ1-1,ASKPLRQASEKAF
-,12,TRBV28,TRBJ1-6,ASSLETVNSPLH
-,13,TRBV28,TRBJ2-7,ASSLMTGGRYEQY
-,12,TRBV6-5,TRBJ2-2,ATRRAGGTGELF
-,14,TRBV19,TRBJ2-3,ASSFRLAGGHPTQY
-,17,TRBV7-2,TRBJ2-1,ASSLGGTGGPSSYNEQF
-,12,TRBV4-3,TRBJ2-2,ASSQAGATGELF
-,13,TRBV28,TRBJ2-7,ASSRADRDIYEQY
once,12,TRBV30,TRBJ1-4,AWSVGDSYEKLF
-,9,TRBV30,TRBJ1-4,AWSLREKLF
few,12,TRBV28,TRBJ1-2,ASSSPGQGSGYT
-,10,TRBV7-9,TRBJ2-7,ASSSVTYEQY
-,14,TRBV6-2/TRBV6-3,TRBJ2-7,ASSYSSGRISYEQY
-,14,TRBV5-1,TRBJ2-3,ASSSTSGGLADTQY
-,14,TRBV7-3,TRBJ2-1,ASSPTLIAGREEQF
once,13,TRBV19,TRBJ2-3,ASNPSGHHTDTQY
-,11,TRBV2,TRBJ2-7,ASSEDGTYEQY
few,12,TRBV6-4,TRBJ1-1,ASSLTGSGTEAF
-,16,TRBV19,TRBJ1-2,ASSLIPGQGSGSYGYT
-,12,TRBV11-2,TRBJ2-5,ASRRLSGQETQY